These 10 T cell receptor beta chains were all obtained from the same sample, sequenced in a study of blood T cell repertoires in COVID-19. Clones were sequenced by immunoSEQ multiplex PCR, and TCRdb holds only the in-frame ones, with some missing. The table shows roughly 300,000 clones, with more than 85% occurring only once. The sequenced material came from PBMCs or T cells enriched from blood (not recorded which). These receptors originate from a woman aged 25-40 years who had recovered from COVID-19.

This clone showed up just once. V is TRBV25-1 and J is TRBJ1-2; D ambiguous. The CDR3 totals 13 residues. Trimming removed 3 bases at V and 8 bases at J, with 13 bases between. CDR1 MGHDK and CDR2 SYGVNS come from the germline V gene. The CDR3 reads CASSDRDSGGYTF. The CDR3 region has the DNA TGTGCCAGCAGTGATCGGGATTCGGGGGGCTACACCTTC.

This clone was seen once. The chain is built from TRBV5-1 and TRBJ1-1; D call uncertain. Germline V CDR1 and CDR2: SGHRS, YFSETQ. The CDR3 is 15 residues long. Trimming stripped 0 bases from V and 4 bases from J, with 13 bases between. The CDR3 region is CASSLAEGLGTEAFF. The DNA for the CDR3 is TGCGCCAGCAGCTTGGCGGAGGGATTAGGCACTGAAGCTTTCTTT.

This chain links TRBV19 with TRBJ1-2, with 7 bases lining up with TRBD1. The germline gives CDR1 LNHDA, CDR2 SQIVND (reference sequence). J gave up 4 bases and V 5 bases, and 10 bases lay outside the gene matches. The CDR3 contains 15 residues. CDR3 sequence: CASSAGQVGSYGYTF. The CDR3 DNA is TGTGCCAGTAGTGCCGGACAGGTGGGGAGCTATGGCTACACCTTC.

V usage is TRBV14 and J usage is TRBJ2-1; D possibly corresponds to TRBD1 (5 bases). The germline gives CDR1 SGHDN, CDR2 FVKESK. CDR3 length equals 15 residues. Deletions cut 4 bases from V and 4 bases from J, with 14 bases between. The CDR3 loop is CASSLTYQGYNEQFF. In DNA, the CDR3 is TGTGCCAGCAGCCTCACGTATCAGGGTTACAATGAGCAGTTCTTC.

The chain recombines TRBV24-1 with TRBJ1-5; TRBD1 matches at 7 bases. V was clipped by 9 bases and J by 0 bases; unmatched bases: 16. This CDR3 is 18 amino acids long. Germline V gene lookup returns CDR1 KGHDR and CDR2 SFDVKD. The CDR3 nucleotides read TGTGCCACCCCCAGCTCGTACGAGGGGGCGGTTAGCAATCAGCCCCAGCATTTT. It translates to CATPSSYEGAVSNQPQHF.

The chain recombines TRBV28 with TRBJ2-2, with D maybe TRBD1 (6 bases). Germline-derived CDR1 and CDR2 are MDHEN and SYDVKM. The CDR3 is 15 amino acids. The ends were cut back, 6 bases at V and 3 bases at J, with 14 bases in the middle. The CDR3 DNA reads as TGTGCCAGCAGCCCCAGGGACACTTACACCGGGGAGCTGTTTTTT. This encodes CASSPRDTYTGELFF.

The chain links TRBV14 to TRBJ2-5; D call uncertain. V lost 0 bases to trimming and J lost 7 bases, with 12 bases between them. This CDR3 region has 14 residues. The germline V gene has CDR1 SGHDN and CDR2 FVKESK. CDR3 region: CASSQDTYFGTQYF. The CDR3 DNA follows: TGTGCCAGCAGCCAAGACACCTACTTCGGGACCCAGTACTTC.

The chain joins TRBV21-1 to TRBJ2-7; the table assigns TRBD1, which was not confirmed against the DNA. TRBV21-1 is a pseudogene. The CDR3 is 16 amino acids. The chain's CDR3 is CASSRQGQAATYEQYF. In nucleotides, the CDR3 is TGTGCCAGCAGCAGACAAGGACAGGCAGCTACCTACGAGCAGTACTTC.

The rearrangement uses TRBV7-2 and TRBJ1-2; 10 nucleotides line up with TRBD1. This CDR3 region has 13 residues. The ends lost 6 bases at V and 7 bases at J; junction bases unmatched: 5. Germline CDR1 reads SGHTA; CDR2 reads FQGNSA. The CDR3 reads CASRGQGLIGYTF. The CDR3 bases are TGTGCCAGCAGGGGACAGGGGTTGATTGGCTACACCTTC.

This clone was detected once. The chain uses TRBV18 and TRBJ1-5; TRBD1 matches 7 bases. The CDR3 sequence is 13 residues long. V shed 3 bases, J shed 7 bases, and the junction held 3 bases outside the gene matches. CDR1 KGHSH and CDR2 LQKENI come from the germline V gene. The CDR3 DNA is TGTGCCAGCTCACCTACAGGGGAACAGCCCCAGCATTTT. Protein product: CASSPTGEQPQHF.